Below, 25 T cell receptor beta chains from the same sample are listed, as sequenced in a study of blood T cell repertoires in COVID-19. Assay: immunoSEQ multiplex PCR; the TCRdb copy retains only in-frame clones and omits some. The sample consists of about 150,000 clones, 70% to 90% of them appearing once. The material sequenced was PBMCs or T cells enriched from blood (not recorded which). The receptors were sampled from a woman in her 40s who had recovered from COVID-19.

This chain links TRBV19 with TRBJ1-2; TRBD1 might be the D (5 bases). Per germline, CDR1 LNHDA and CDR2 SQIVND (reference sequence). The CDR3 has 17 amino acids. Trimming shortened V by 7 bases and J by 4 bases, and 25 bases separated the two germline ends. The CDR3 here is CASKDRFRQPTSYGYTF. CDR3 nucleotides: TGTGCCAGTAAGGACCGTTTTCGACAGCCGACCTCCTATGGCTACACCTTC.

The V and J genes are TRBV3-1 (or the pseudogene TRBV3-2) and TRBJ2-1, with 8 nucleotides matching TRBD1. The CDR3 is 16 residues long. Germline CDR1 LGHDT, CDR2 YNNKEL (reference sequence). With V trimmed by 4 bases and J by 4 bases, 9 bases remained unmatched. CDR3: CASSPSPGTGYNEQFF. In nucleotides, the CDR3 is TGTGCCAGCAGCCCCAGTCCCGGGACAGGTTACAATGAGCAGTTCTTC.

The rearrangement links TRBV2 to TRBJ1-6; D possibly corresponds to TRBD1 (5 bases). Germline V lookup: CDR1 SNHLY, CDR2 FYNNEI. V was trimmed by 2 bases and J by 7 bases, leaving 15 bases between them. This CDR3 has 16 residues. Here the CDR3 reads CASSEMGGSGNSPLHF. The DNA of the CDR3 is TGTGCCAGCAGTGAAATGGGGGGAAGTGGGAATTCACCCCTCCACTTT. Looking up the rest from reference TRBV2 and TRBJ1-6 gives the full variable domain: EPEVTQTPSHQVTQMGQEVILRCVPISNHLYFYWYRQILGQKVEFLVSFYNNEISEKSEIFDDQFSVERPDGSNFTLKIRSTKLEDSAMYFCASSEMGGSGNSPLHFGNGTRLTVT.

The CDR3 region has the DNA TGTGCCAGCAGCTCCACCCCGACAGGGGACTACTATTTCTACGAGCAGTACTTC. Its translation: CASSSTPTGDYYFYEQYF. J is TRBJ2-7 and V is TRBV7-9; D is perhaps TRBD1 (8 bases). V lost 4 bases to trimming and J lost 3 bases, with 25 bases between them. The CDR3 is 18 amino acids. CDR1 is SEHNR, CDR2 FQNEAQ, per germline (reference sequence).

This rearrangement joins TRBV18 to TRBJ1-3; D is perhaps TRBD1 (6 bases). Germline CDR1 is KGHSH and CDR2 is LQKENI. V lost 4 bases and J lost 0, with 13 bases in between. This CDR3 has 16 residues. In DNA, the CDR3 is TGTGCCAGCTCACAACAGGGATCAAGCTCTGGAAACACCATATATTTT. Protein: CASSQQGSSSGNTIYF.

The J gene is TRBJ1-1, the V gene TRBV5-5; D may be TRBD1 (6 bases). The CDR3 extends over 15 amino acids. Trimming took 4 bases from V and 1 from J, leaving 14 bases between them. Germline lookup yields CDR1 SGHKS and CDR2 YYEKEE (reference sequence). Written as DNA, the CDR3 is TGTGCCAGCAGCACATACCACAGGGAGAACACTGAAGCTTTCTTT. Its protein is CASSTYHRENTEAFF.

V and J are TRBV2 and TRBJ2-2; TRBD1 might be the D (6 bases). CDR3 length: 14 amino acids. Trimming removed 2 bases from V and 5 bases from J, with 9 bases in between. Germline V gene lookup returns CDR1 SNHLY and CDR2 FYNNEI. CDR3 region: CASSENQGTGELFF. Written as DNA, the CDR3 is TGTGCCAGCAGTGAAAACCAGGGGACCGGGGAGCTGTTTTTT.

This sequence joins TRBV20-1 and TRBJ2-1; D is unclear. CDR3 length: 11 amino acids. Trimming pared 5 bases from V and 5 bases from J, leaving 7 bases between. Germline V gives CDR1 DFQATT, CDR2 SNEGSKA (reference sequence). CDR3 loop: CSASGDNEQFF. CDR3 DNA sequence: TGCAGTGCTTCCGGAGACAATGAGCAGTTCTTC.

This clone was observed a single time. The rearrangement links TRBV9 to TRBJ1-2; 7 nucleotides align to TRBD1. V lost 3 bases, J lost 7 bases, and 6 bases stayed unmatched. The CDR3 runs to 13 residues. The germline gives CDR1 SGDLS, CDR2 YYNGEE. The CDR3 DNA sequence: TGTGCCAGCAGCGGACGACAGGGAGGTGGCTACACCTTC. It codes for CASSGRQGGGYTF. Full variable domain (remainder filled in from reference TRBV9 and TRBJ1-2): DSGVTQTPKHLITATGQRVTLRCSPRSGDLSVYWYQQSLDQGLQFLIQYYNGEERAKGNILERFSAQQFPDLHSELNLSSLELGDSALYFCASSGRQGGGYTFGSGTRLTVV.

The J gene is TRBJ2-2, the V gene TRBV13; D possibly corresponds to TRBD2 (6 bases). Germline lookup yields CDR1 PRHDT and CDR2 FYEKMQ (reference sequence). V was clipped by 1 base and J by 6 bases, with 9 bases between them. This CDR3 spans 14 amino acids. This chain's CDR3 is CASSLAGVAGELFF. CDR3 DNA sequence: TGTGCCAGCAGCTTAGCGGGAGTTGCCGGGGAGCTGTTTTTT.

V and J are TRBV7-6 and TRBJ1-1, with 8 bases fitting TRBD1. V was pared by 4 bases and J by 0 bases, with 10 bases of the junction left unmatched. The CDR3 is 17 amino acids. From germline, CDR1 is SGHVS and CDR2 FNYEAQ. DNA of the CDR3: TGTGCCAGCAGCTCTATGACCCTCAGGGGGCTGAACACTGAAGCTTTCTTT. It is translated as CASSSMTLRGLNTEAFF.

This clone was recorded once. CDR3 sequence: CASSATGGDTEAFF. As DNA, the CDR3 is TGTGCCAGCAGTGCTACAGGGGGCGACACTGAAGCTTTCTTT. The V gene is TRBV2, the J gene TRBJ1-1; 9 bases match TRBD1. Unmatched junction bases numbered 3, after V lost 4 bases and J lost 3 bases. The CDR3 totals 14 residues. Germline V gene data show CDR1 as SNHLY and CDR2 as FYNNEI.

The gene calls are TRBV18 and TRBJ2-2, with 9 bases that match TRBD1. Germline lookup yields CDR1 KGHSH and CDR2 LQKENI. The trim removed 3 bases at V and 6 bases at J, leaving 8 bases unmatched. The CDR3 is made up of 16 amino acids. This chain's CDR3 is CASSPQTGGKAGELFF. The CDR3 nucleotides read TGTGCCAGCTCACCCCAGACAGGGGGTAAGGCCGGGGAGCTGTTTTTT.

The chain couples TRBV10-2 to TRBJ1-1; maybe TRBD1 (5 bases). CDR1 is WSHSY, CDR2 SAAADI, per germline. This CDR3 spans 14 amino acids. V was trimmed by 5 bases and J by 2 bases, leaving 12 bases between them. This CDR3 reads CASSLGQANTEAFF. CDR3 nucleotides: TGCGCCAGCAGTCTAGGACAAGCCAACACTGAAGCTTTCTTT.

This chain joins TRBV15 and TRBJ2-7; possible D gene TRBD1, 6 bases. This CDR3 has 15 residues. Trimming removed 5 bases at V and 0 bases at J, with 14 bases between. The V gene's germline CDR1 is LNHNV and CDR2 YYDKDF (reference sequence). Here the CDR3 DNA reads TGTGCCACCAGCGGTTACAGGGATCCCTCCTACGAGCAGTACTTC. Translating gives CATSGYRDPSYEQYF.

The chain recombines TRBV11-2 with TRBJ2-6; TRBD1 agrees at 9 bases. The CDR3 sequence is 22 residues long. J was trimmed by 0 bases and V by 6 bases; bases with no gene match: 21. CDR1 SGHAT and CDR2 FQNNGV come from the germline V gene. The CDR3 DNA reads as TGTGCCAGCAGTGCACCGGGACAGGGATTTGAACTTTGGATCTCTGGGGCCAACGTCCTGACTTTC. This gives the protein CASSAPGQGFELWISGANVLTF.

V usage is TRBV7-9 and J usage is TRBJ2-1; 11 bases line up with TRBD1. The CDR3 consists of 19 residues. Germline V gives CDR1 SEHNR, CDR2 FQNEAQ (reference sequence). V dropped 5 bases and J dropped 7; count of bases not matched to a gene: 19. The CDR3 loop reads CASSLRDRGRRVVENEQFF. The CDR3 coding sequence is TGTGCCAGCAGCCTAAGGGACAGGGGGAGGAGGGTAGTTGAGAATGAGCAGTTCTTC.

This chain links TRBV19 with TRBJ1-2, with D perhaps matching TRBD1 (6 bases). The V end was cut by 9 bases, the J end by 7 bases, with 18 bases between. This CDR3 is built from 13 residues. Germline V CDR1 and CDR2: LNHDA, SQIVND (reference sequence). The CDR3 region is CARRQAASFGYTF. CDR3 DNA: TGTGCCAGACGACAGGCAGCTTCGTTTGGCTACACCTTC.

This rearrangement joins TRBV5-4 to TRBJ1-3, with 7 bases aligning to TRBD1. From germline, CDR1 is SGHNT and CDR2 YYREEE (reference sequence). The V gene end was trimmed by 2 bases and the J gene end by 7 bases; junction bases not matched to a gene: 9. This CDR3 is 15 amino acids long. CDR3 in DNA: TGTGCCAGCAGCTTATCGACAGGGAGAGTGAACACCATATATTTT. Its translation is CASSLSTGRVNTIYF. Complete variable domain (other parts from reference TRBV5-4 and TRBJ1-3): ETGVTQSPTHLIKTRGQQVTLRCSSQSGHNTVSWYQQALGQGPQFIFQYYREEENGRGNFPPRFSGLQFPNYSSELNVNALELDDSALYLCASSLSTGRVNTIYFGEGSWLTVV.

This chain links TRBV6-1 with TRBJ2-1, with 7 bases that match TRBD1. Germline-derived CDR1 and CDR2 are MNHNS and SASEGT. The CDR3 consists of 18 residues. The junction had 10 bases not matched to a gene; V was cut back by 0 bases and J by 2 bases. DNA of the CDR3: TGTGCCAGCAGTGAAGCGCCCGTGTGGGGGACAGCCTACAATGAGCAGTTCTTC. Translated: CASSEAPVWGTAYNEQFF.

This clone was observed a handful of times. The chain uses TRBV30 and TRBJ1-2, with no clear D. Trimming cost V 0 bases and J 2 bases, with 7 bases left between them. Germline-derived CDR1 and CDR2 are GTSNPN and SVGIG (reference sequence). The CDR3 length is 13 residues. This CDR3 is CAWSVDGNYGYTF. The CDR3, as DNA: TGTGCCTGGAGTGTAGACGGGAACTATGGCTACACCTTC.

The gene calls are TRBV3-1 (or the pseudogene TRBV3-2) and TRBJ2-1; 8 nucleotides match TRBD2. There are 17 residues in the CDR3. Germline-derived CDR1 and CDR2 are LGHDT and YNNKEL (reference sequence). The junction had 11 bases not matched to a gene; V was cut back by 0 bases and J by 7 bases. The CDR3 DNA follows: TGTGCCAGCAGCCAAGATCGAAGCGGGAGCGTTATGAATGAGCAGTTCTTC. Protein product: CASSQDRSGSVMNEQFF.

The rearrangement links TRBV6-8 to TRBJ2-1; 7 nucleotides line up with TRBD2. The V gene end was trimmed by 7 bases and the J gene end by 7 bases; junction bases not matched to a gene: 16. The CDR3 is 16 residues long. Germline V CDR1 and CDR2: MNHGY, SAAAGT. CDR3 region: CASIKGPQAGYNEQFF. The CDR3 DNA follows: TGTGCCAGCATAAAGGGGCCGCAAGCGGGGTATAATGAGCAGTTCTTC.

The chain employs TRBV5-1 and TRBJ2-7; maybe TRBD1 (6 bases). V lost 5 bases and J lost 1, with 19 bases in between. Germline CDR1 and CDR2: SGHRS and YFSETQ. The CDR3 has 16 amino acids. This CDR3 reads CASRDLSGRGSYEQYF. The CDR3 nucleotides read TGCGCCAGCAGGGACTTGAGCGGCAGGGGTTCCTACGAGCAGTACTTC.

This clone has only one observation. The CDR3 coding sequence is TGTGCCAGTAGTATAGACGGGGACACTGAAGCTTTCTTT. This codes for CASSIDGDTEAFF. J is TRBJ1-1 and V is TRBV19; D call uncertain. CDR1 LNHDA and CDR2 SQIVND come from the germline V gene (reference sequence). V dropped 0 bases and J dropped 3 bases, with 5 bases sitting between them. CDR3 length: 13 amino acids.